Included here is one TCR beta chain sequence, with context. The source of the sample is a study of control samples from healthy donors and cancer patients. CDR3 length: 16 amino acids. V was cut by 0 bases and J by 0 bases, with 13 bases left in between. Per the germline V gene, CDR1 is SGDLS and CDR2 is YYNGEE. Clones were read by immunoSEQ multiplex PCR, and TCRdb kept only the in-frame ones, dropping some. The sample consists of about 52,000 clones, roughly 95% of them appearing once. The specimen was blood. The chain has TRBV9 and TRBJ2-7; perhaps TRBD1 as D (5 bases). The sequence was collected from a man aged 30-40 years in good health. CDR3 nucleotide sequence: TGTGCCAGCAGCGTAGACGCCAGGGCGGCCTCCTACGAGCAGTACTTC. Amino acids: CASSVDARAASYEQYF.